The 25 T cell receptor beta chains listed next were all sequenced from one sample in a study of T cells in localized non-small cell lung cancer. The protocol was immunoSEQ multiplex PCR, while the TCRdb copy is restricted to in-frame clones and leaves out a portion. Of under 95,000 clones listed, around 80% are singletons. The starting material was peripheral blood, obtained before any cancer treatment. Every receptor here comes from a female donor older than 55 with stage I lung adenocarcinoma.

In this sample, this clone turned up once. The V and J genes are TRBV30 and TRBJ2-3; 7 nucleotides align to TRBD1. This CDR3 contains 15 residues. The junction had 6 bases not matched to a gene; V was cut back by 2 bases and J by 1 base. From germline, CDR1 is GTSNPN and CDR2 SVGIG (reference sequence). CDR3 nucleotide sequence: TGTGCCTGGAGTTACACGGGACAGCGCACAGATACGCAGTATTTT. Residues: CAWSYTGQRTDTQYF.

The chain joins TRBV29-1 to TRBJ2-2; weak D call: TRBD2 (5 bases). The CDR3 is 13 residues long. V was cut by 6 bases and J by 7 bases, with 15 bases left in between. Germline CDR1 reads SQVTM; CDR2 reads ANQGSEA. CDR3 coding DNA: TGCAGCGTCGTCGTTAGCGCAGGCGGGGAGCTGTTTTTT. Encoded protein: CSVVVSAGGELFF.

The chain joins TRBV29-1 to TRBJ1-2; TRBD1 is a possible D gene (5 bases). Germline values: CDR1 SQVTM, CDR2 ANQGSEA. Trimming took 3 bases from V and 3 from J, leaving 11 bases between them. The CDR3 length is 13 residues. The CDR3 loop reads CSVEAGTYYGYTF. The CDR3 coding sequence is TGCAGCGTTGAGGCAGGGACGTACTATGGCTACACCTTC.

The chain links TRBV9 to TRBJ2-1; D remains unclear. Trimming pared 0 bases from V and 5 bases from J, leaving 9 bases between. This CDR3 spans 14 amino acids. Germline V lookup: CDR1 SGDLS, CDR2 YYNGEE. The CDR3 protein is CASSVDILDNEQFF. The CDR3 DNA follows: TGTGCCAGCAGCGTAGACATCTTGGACAATGAGCAGTTCTTC.

The V call is TRBV6-6, the J call TRBJ1-6, with D hard to call. The germline gives CDR1 MNHNY, CDR2 SVGAGI (reference sequence). Trimming pared 8 bases from V and 10 bases from J, leaving 18 bases between. This CDR3 spans 14 amino acids. The CDR3 DNA follows: TGTGCCAGCTTACCCCGGGGTGATGGATCACCCCTCCACTTT. It yields the protein CASLPRGDGSPLHF.

The sample holds a few counts of this clone. V usage is TRBV7-8 and J usage is TRBJ2-7; tentatively, D is TRBD2 (5 bases). Germline CDR1 SGHVS, CDR2 FQNEAQ. The germline V and J ends were trimmed by 6 bases and 5 bases, with 14 bases remaining between them. CDR3 length: 13 amino acids. As DNA, the CDR3 is TGTGCCAGCAGGAGGGTCCTATTGGACGAGCAGTACTTC. This encodes CASRRVLLDEQYF.

The genes are TRBV11-2 and TRBJ1-5; D is possibly TRBD1 (6 bases). The V end was cut by 6 bases, the J end by 4 bases, with 13 bases between. This CDR3 region has 14 residues. Germline CDR1 is SGHAT and CDR2 is FQNNGV. Here the CDR3 reads CASSPDRYNQPQHF. The CDR3 DNA is TGTGCCAGCAGTCCCGACAGGTATAATCAGCCCCAGCATTTT.

J is TRBJ2-5 and V is TRBV13; D is undetermined. The CDR3 totals 13 residues. The germline CDR1 and CDR2 sequences are PRHDT and FYEKMQ (reference sequence). Trimming shortened V by 3 bases and J by 5 bases, and 10 bases separated the two germline ends. The CDR3 DNA is TGTGCCAGCAGCTTTAGGGCCCCGGAGACCCAGTACTTC. Protein: CASSFRAPETQYF.

This sequence joins TRBV30 and TRBJ1-2; D perhaps matches TRBD1 (5 bases). CDR1 GTSNPN and CDR2 SVGIG come from the germline V gene (reference sequence). CDR3 length equals 12 residues. V shed 1 base and J shed 7 bases, with 10 bases lying between them. This CDR3 is CAWSGGYFGYTF. The CDR3 DNA reads TGTGCCTGGAGTGGGGGGTATTTTGGCTACACCTTC.

The gene calls are TRBV5-1 and TRBJ2-1; 9 bases match TRBD1. The CDR3 consists of 15 residues. Germline values: CDR1 SGHRS, CDR2 YFSETQ. V lost 4 bases to trimming and J lost 8 bases; unmatched junction nucleotides: 10. CDR3 sequence: CASSVSGQGVDEQFF. CDR3 bases: TGCGCCAGCAGCGTGTCGGGACAGGGTGTTGATGAGCAGTTCTTC.

This clone has just a few counts. The chain is built from TRBV11-2 and TRBJ1-1; unclear D gene. The V gene's germline CDR1 is SGHAT and CDR2 FQNNGV. CDR3 length: 11 residues. V lost 2 bases and J lost 6, with 4 bases in between. CDR3 sequence: CASSLFAEAFF. The CDR3 bases are TGTGCCAGCAGCTTATTCGCTGAAGCTTTCTTT. Drawing the rest from reference TRBV11-2 and TRBJ1-1, the complete variable domain is EAGVAQSPRYKIIEKRQSVAFWCNPISGHATLYWYQQILGQGPKLLIQFQNNGVVDDSQLPKDRFSAERLKGVDSTLKIQPAKLEDSAVYLCASSLFAEAFFGQGTRLTVV.

J is TRBJ2-3 and V is TRBV7-6; 7 nucleotides agree with TRBD1. J gave up 2 bases and V 4 bases, and 9 bases lay outside the gene matches. The CDR3 length is 16 residues. Germline values: CDR1 SGHVS, CDR2 FNYEAQ. CDR3 in amino acids: CASSSATGFVTDTQYF. The CDR3, as DNA: TGTGCCAGCAGCTCAGCGACAGGGTTTGTCACAGATACGCAGTATTTT. The variable domain in full, with the rest retrieved from reference TRBV7-6 and TRBJ2-3, is GAGVSQSPRYKVTKRGQDVALRCDPISGHVSLYWYRQALGQGPEFLTYFNYEAQQDKSGLPNDRFSAERPEGSISTLTIQRTEQRDSAMYRCASSSATGFVTDTQYFGPGTRLTVL.

The rearrangement uses TRBV28 and TRBJ1-2; 9 positions agree with TRBD1. The V segment lost 2 bases and the J segment 2 bases; nucleotides outside the gene matches: 3. From germline, CDR1 is MDHEN and CDR2 SYDVKM. The CDR3 extends over 15 amino acids. CDR3 sequence: CASSLTGGPNYGYTF. Written as DNA, the CDR3 is TGTGCCAGCAGTTTAACAGGGGGCCCCAACTATGGCTACACCTTC.

This chain uses TRBV5-1 with TRBJ1-2, with a possible D match to TRBD1 (5 bases). CDR3 length equals 15 residues. The ends were cut back, 0 bases at V and 8 bases at J, with 17 bases in the middle. The germline V gene has CDR1 SGHRS and CDR2 YFSETQ. The CDR3 spells CASSLARGSFEGYTF. For the CDR3, the DNA is TGCGCCAGCAGCTTGGCCCGGGGGTCCTTTGAAGGCTACACCTTC.

This sequence joins TRBV14 and TRBJ2-7; no definite D call. Deletions cut 0 bases from V and 3 bases from J, with 15 bases between. This CDR3 has 16 residues. Germline CDR1 SGHDN, CDR2 FVKESK. The CDR3 DNA is TGTGCCAGCAGCCAAGATTTAGGGCTTTTAGGCTACGAGCAGTACTTC. Its translation: CASSQDLGLLGYEQYF.

This rearrangement joins TRBV6-1 to TRBJ1-1; no reliable D call. The CDR3 contains 11 residues. The V gene's germline CDR1 is MNHNS and CDR2 SASEGT. With 7 bases removed from V and 3 bases from J, the gap between germline ends came to 6 bases. This chain's CDR3 is CASIKDTEAFF. In DNA, the CDR3 is TGTGCCAGCATAAAGGACACTGAAGCTTTCTTT.

This clone appeared a few times. The chain combines TRBV25-1 with TRBJ1-1; D perhaps matches TRBD1 (5 bases). Germline CDR1 MGHDK, CDR2 SYGVNS. The CDR3 covers 14 residues. Trimming took 0 bases from V and 7 from J, leaving 12 bases between them. The CDR3 DNA is TGTGCCAGCAGTGAATATTCGGTGAGGGGTGAAGCTTTCTTT. This codes for CASSEYSVRGEAFF. The entire variable domain, with the rest obtained from reference TRBV25-1 and TRBJ1-1, is as follows: EADIYQTPRYLVIGTGKKITLECSQTMGHDKMYWYQQDPGMELHLIHYSYGVNSTEKGDLSSESTVSRIRTEHFPLTLESARPSHTSQYLCASSEYSVRGEAFFGQGTRLTVV.

V is TRBV2 and J is TRBJ2-5; TRBD2 aligns across 9 bases. Trimming took 0 bases from V and 7 from J; bases not matched to a gene: 9. Germline V CDR1 and CDR2: SNHLY, FYNNEI. This CDR3 comprises 16 residues. This chain's CDR3 is CASSEAKAGGLRTQYF. The DNA for the CDR3 is TGTGCCAGCAGTGAAGCCAAAGCGGGGGGCCTTCGGACCCAGTACTTC. The full variable domain, in which reference TRBV2 and TRBJ2-5 provide the parts outside the CDR3, is EPEVTQTPSHQVTQMGQEVILRCVPISNHLYFYWYRQILGQKVEFLVSFYNNEISEKSEIFDDQFSVERPDGSNFTLKIRSTKLEDSAMYFCASSEAKAGGLRTQYFGPGTRLLVL.

CDR3 region: CASSIAALAGGPADTQYF. The DNA of the CDR3 is TGTGCCAGTAGTATAGCGGCTCTAGCGGGAGGGCCGGCAGATACGCAGTATTTT. The chain combines TRBV19 with TRBJ2-3; 12 bases fit TRBD2. Per germline, CDR1 LNHDA and CDR2 SQIVND (reference sequence). The CDR3 spans 18 residues. After removal of 1 base from V and 4 bases from J, the junction contained 9 bases not matched to a gene.

The chain employs TRBV19 and TRBJ1-5; 7 nucleotides line up with TRBD1. This CDR3 has 15 amino acids. Germline CDR1 LNHDA, CDR2 SQIVND (reference sequence). V was pared by 5 bases and J by 3 bases, with 7 bases of the junction left unmatched. Here the CDR3 reads CASSLQGVLNQPQHF. CDR3 coding DNA: TGTGCCAGTAGTCTTCAGGGGGTACTCAATCAGCCCCAGCATTTT.

Here the CDR3 reads CASSPLRGLGAFF. CDR3 in DNA: TGTGCCAGCAGCCCCCTTAGGGGGCTAGGAGCTTTCTTT. The rearrangement uses TRBV7-2 and TRBJ1-1; the match to TRBD1 covers 7 bases. The germline gives CDR1 SGHTA, CDR2 FQGNSA. This CDR3 has 13 residues. Germline trimming cut 5 bases from V and 10 bases from J; bases unmatched to any gene: 10.

V gene TRBV18 combines with J gene TRBJ1-2; D is unclear. The CDR3 extends over 14 amino acids. The germline CDR1 and CDR2 sequences are KGHSH and LQKENI. Trimming removed 5 bases from V and 2 bases from J, with 12 bases in between. The CDR3 loop is CASSAYRENYGYTF. Here the CDR3 DNA reads TGTGCCAGCTCAGCTTACAGAGAGAACTATGGCTACACCTTC.

The chain links TRBV19 to TRBJ2-6; D is ambiguous. Germline values: CDR1 LNHDA, CDR2 SQIVND (reference sequence). This CDR3 has 13 amino acids. Trimming removed 1 base at V and 12 bases at J, with 10 bases between. The CDR3 coding sequence is TGTGCCAGTAGTATAGTCGACTCTGGCGTCCTGACTTTC. Its translation is CASSIVDSGVLTF.

By share of the sample, this clone is medium-sized. This rearrangement joins TRBV11-3 to TRBJ1-1, with D possibly TRBD1 on 6 matching bases. CDR3 length: 14 residues. Germline V gives CDR1 SGHNT, CDR2 YENEEA. V shed 5 bases and J shed 1 base, with 11 bases lying between them. The CDR3 reads CASSHGQSNTEAFF. CDR3 in DNA: TGTGCCAGCAGCCATGGACAGTCGAACACTGAAGCTTTCTTT.

This chain joins TRBV2 and TRBJ1-5, with 10 bases aligning to TRBD1. After removal of 5 bases from V and 5 bases from J, the junction contained 6 bases not matched to a gene. This CDR3 region has 15 residues. Germline V gene lookup returns CDR1 SNHLY and CDR2 FYNNEI. In DNA, the CDR3 is TGTGCCAGCAGTATGGACAGGGGGGGTTATCAGCCCCAGCATTTT. Protein product: CASSMDRGGYQPQHF.